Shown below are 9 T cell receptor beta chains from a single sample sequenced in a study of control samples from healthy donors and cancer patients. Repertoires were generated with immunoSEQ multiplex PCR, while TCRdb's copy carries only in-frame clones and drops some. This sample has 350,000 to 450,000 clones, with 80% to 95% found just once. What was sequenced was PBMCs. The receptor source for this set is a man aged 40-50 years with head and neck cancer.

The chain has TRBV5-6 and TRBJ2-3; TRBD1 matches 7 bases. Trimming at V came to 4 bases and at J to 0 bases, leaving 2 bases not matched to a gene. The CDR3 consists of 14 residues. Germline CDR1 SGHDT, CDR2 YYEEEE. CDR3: CASSRGQSTDTQYF. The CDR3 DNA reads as TGTGCCAGCAGCCGGGGACAGAGCACAGATACGCAGTATTTT.

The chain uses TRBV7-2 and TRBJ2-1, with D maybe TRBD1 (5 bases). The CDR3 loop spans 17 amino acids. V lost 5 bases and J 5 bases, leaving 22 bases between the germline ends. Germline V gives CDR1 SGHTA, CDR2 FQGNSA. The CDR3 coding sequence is TGTGCCAGCAGCCCCGAATCAATGACAGCTCCAAACAATGAGCAGTTCTTC. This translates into CASSPESMTAPNNEQFF.

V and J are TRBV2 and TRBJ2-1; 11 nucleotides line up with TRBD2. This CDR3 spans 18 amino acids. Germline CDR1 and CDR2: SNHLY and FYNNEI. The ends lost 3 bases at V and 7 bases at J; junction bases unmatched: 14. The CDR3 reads CASSDIPPRTSGWNEQFF. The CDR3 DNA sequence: TGTGCCAGCAGTGATATACCTCCCAGGACTAGCGGGTGGAATGAGCAGTTCTTC.

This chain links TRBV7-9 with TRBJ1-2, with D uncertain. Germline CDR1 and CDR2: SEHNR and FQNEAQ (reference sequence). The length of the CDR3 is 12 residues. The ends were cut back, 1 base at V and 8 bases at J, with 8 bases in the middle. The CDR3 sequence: CASSLEMRGYTF. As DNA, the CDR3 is TGTGCCAGCAGCTTAGAGATGAGGGGCTACACCTTC. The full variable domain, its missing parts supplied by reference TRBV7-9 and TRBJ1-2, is DTGVSQNPRHKITKRGQNVTFRCDPISEHNRLYWYRQTLGQGPEFLTYFQNEAQLEKSRLLSDRFSAERPKGSFSTLEIQRTEQGDSAMYLCASSLEMRGYTFGSGTRLTVV.

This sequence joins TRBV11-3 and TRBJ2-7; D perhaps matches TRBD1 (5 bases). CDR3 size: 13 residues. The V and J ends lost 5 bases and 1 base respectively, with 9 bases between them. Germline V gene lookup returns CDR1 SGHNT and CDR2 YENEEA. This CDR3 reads CASSPGLSYEQYF. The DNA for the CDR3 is TGTGCCAGCAGCCCAGGGTTATCCTACGAGCAGTACTTC.

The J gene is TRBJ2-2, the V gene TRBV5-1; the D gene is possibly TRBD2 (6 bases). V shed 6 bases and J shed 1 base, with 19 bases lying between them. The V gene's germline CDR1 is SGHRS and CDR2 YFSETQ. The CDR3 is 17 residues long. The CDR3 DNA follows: TGCGCCAGCACCGCACCGACTTTCGGGGGGAACACCGGGGAGCTGTTTTTT. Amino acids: CASTAPTFGGNTGELFF.

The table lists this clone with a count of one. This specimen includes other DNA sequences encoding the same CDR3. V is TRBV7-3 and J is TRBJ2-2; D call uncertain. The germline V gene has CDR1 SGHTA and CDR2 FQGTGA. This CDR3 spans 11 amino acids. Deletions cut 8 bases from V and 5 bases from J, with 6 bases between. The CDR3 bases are TGTGCCAGCTCGAGTACCGGGGAGCTGTTTTTT. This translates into CASSSTGELFF.

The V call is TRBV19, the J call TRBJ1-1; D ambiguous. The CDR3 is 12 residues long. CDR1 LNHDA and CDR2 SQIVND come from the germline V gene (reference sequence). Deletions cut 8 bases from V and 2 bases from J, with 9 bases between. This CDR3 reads CASAGPNTEAFF. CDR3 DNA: TGTGCCAGTGCCGGCCCTAACACTGAAGCTTTCTTT.

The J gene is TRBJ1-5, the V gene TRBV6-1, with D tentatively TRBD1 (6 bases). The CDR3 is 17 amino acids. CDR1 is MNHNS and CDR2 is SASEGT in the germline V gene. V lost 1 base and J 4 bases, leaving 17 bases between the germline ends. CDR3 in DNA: TGTGCCAGCAGTGAAGGGACAGCCCAATCGTGGAATCAGCCCCAGCATTTT. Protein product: CASSEGTAQSWNQPQHF.